Listed below are T cell receptor beta chains from one sample, sequenced in a study of T cells in Graves' hyperthyroidism and ophthalmopathy. One entry per CDR3 protein results from TCRdb running MiXCR on the multiplex PCR reads. This table holds a few hundred thousand distinct CDR3 sequences, roughly 20% found once. Material for sequencing was blood. The receptor source for this set is a man younger than 30 with Graves' hyperthyroidism. Both conserved end residues are part of each CDR3. Each record gives: V gene, J gene, D gene, CDR3 length, clone size, CDR3 protein, CDR3 DNA. D genes are given only for firm matches. Size is stated for part of the rows, as once, few or many counts, or as a class when the clone is expanded.

TRBV25-1	TRBJ2-2	NA	14	many	CASSGGADTGELFF	TGTGCCAGCAGTGGGGGGGCGGACACCGGGGAGCTGTTTTTT
TRBV28	TRBJ1-5	NA	12	many	CASSLGPGTQHF	TGTGCCAGCAGTTTGGGTCCCGGTACCCAGCATTTT
TRBV5-1	TRBJ2-7	TRBD2	15	once	CASSPTSAIHYEQYF	TGCGCCAGCAGCCCTACTAGCGCAATTCACTACGAGCAGTACTTC
TRBV7-8	TRBJ2-6	NA	15	many	CASSWIADGANVLTF	TGTGCCAGCAGCTGGATAGCGGATGGGGCCAACGTCCTGACTTTC
TRBV6-1	TRBJ2-7	TRBD1	16	many	CASRLPGQIFSYEQYF	TGTGCCAGCAGGCTTCCGGGACAGATTTTCTCCTACGAGCAGTACTTC
TRBV19	TRBJ2-7	NA	11	many	CATGYSYEQYF	TGTGCCACGGGGTATTCCTACGAGCAGTACTTC
TRBV4-1	TRBJ1-1	NA	14	NA	CASSQTRGNTEAFF	TGCGCCAGCAGCCAAACAAGGGGCAACACTGAAGCTTTCTTT
TRBV9	TRBJ1-1	NA	14	many	CASSVVWDGTEAFF	TGTGCCAGCAGCGTAGTTTGGGATGGTACTGAAGCTTTCTTT
TRBV6-4	TRBJ1-5	NA	15	many	CASSDGGYWGQPQHF	TGTGCCAGCAGTGACGGCGGCTACTGGGGACAGCCCCAGCATTTT
TRBV12-3/TRBV12-4	TRBJ1-5	NA	14	many	CASNTRLGRQPQHF	TGTGCCAGCAACACCCGGTTAGGGCGTCAGCCCCAGCATTTT
TRBV5-1	TRBJ1-6	NA	14	many	CASSLEMGNSPLHF	TGCGCCAGCAGCTTGGAGATGGGAAATTCACCCCTCCACTTT
TRBV12-3/TRBV12-4	TRBJ1-1	NA	11	many	CASSSRHEAFF	TGTGCCAGCAGTTCCCGGCATGAAGCTTTCTTT
TRBV20-1	TRBJ1-2	TRBD1	14	NA	CSAAQGLSNYGYTF	TGCAGTGCTGCACAGGGGCTGTCTAACTATGGCTACACCTTC